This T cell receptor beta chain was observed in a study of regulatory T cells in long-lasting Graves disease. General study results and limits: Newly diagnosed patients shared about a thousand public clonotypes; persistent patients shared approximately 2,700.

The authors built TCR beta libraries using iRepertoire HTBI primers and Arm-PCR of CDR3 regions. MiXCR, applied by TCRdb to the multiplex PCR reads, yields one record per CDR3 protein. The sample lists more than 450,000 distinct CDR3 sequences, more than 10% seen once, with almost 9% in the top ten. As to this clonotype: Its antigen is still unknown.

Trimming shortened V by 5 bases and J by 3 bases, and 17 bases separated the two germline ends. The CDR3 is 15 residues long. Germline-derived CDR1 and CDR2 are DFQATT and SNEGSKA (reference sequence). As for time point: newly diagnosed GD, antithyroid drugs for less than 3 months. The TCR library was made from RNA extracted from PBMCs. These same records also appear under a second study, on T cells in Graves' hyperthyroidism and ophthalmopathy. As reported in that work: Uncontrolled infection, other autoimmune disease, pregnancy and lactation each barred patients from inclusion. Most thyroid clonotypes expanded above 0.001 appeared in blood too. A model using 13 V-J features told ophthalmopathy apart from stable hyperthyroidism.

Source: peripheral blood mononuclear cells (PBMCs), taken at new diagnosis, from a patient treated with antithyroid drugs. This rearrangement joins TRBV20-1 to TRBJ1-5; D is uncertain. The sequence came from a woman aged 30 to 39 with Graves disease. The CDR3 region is CSASRSPGNNQPQHF. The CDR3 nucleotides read TGCAGTGCTTCCAGGTCACCGGGAAACAATCAGCCCCAGCATTTT.